This T cell receptor (beta chain) is from a study of Ad26.COV2.S vaccination and SARS-CoV-2 variants. The CDR3 is 15 amino acids. CDR1 and CDR2 (germline): SGHNT, YENEEA. Trimming at V came to 1 base and at J to 6 bases, leaving 3 bases not matched to a gene. Sequenced by immunoSEQ multiplex PCR; TCRdb stores in-frame clones only, minus some. Here the sample spans about 180,000 clones, around 85% being singletons. The V and J genes are TRBV11-3 and TRBJ2-1; 10 bases are shared with TRBD1. The sample was peripheral blood, taken after recovery from COVID-19. The sequence came from a human donor who had recovered from COVID-19. The CDR3 bases are TGTGCCAGCAGCTTAGGCGGACAGGGGGGCAATGAGCAGTTCTTC. Its translation: CASSLGGQGGNEQFF.